The sample holds many counts of the clone carrying this TCR beta chain. Its antigen is unknown. V lost 5 bases and J lost 5, with 19 bases in between. The CDR3 has 16 residues. This entry is derived from a study of T-cell reconstitution after alpha-beta-depleted transplantation in children. The study's findings and limits: Newly produced T cells mostly provided counts and TCRbeta diversity after one year, as hyperexpanded clones declined. Surviving recipient T cells and intrathymic progenitors accounted for some patients' high TCRbeta diversity at day 60. Alpha-beta T cells present about two months after transplant were reported to originate from several hundred expanded graft clones.

It was with unique molecular identifiers that the TCRbeta library was prepared. Each CDR3 protein gets one entry after TCRdb re-called the PCR reads with MiXCR. The sample yields about 160,000 distinct CDR3 sequences, 11% seen once. The chain combines TRBV12-3 or TRBV12-4 with TRBJ2-1, with a weak D call TRBD1 (6 bases). The sample consisted of PBMCs, taken before TCRalphabeta/CD19-depleted stem cell transplant. This clonotype was obtained from a boy aged 2 to 10 with acute myeloid leukemia, due to receive a stem cell transplant. CDR3 loop: CASSPNRATVNNEQFF. CDR3 nucleotide sequence: TGTGCCAGCAGTCCCAACAGGGCAACCGTTAACAATGAGCAGTTCTTC.